The source of this T cell receptor beta chain is a study of neoadjuvant nivolumab and ipilimumab in lung cancer. To note about this clone: Its target is not known.

TCRdb keeps only in-frame clones here, not all; method: immunoSEQ multiplex PCR. The sample includes 13,000 or so clones, approximately 96% of them seen just once. General study findings and limits: Blood richness before therapy tracked richness in tumors resected after neoadjuvant therapy. From pretherapy to surgery, tumor richness and clonality rose with dual therapy.

This TCR came from an adult with non-small cell lung cancer. This sample comprised peripheral blood, obtained after neoadjuvant nivolumab, alone or with ipilimumab, at or shortly before surgery.

The CDR3 nucleotides are TGTGCCAGCAGTGAATCAGGGGACGGCTACGAGCAGTACTTC. It translates to CASSESGDGYEQYF. The chain recombines TRBV2 with TRBJ2-7, with TRBD1 as a possible D gene (6 bases). CDR3 length: 14 residues. Germline V gene data show CDR1 as SNHLY and CDR2 as FYNNEI. The V and J ends lost 2 bases and 3 bases respectively, with 11 bases between them. Full variable domain (remainder filled in from reference TRBV2 and TRBJ2-7): EPEVTQTPSHQVTQMGQEVILRCVPISNHLYFYWYRQILGQKVEFLVSFYNNEISEKSEIFDDQFSVERPDGSNFTLKIRSTKLEDSAMYFCASSESGDGYEQYFGPGTRLTVT.